These 15 T cell receptor beta chains came from one sample sequenced in a study of beta chain features in type 1 diabetes. Expressed TCRB transcripts got sequenced, as all isolated RNA was reverse transcribed. Only in-frame clones appear in the TCRdb table, and some are missing; sequencing was by immunoSEQ multiplex PCR. The sample has about 360,000 clones, roughly an eighth seen once. Sequencing input: naive CD4+ T cells from blood. These receptors were obtained from a man between 18 and 29 years old in good health.

In this sample, this clone turned up once. The chain employs TRBV5-1 and TRBJ2-5; a possible D gene is TRBD1 (6 bases). Trimming removed 4 bases from V and 5 bases from J, with 12 bases in between. The CDR3 has 13 residues. The germline gives CDR1 SGHRS, CDR2 YFSETQ. The CDR3 protein is CASSPAGVETQYF. CDR3 coding DNA: TGCGCCAGCAGCCCCGCAGGGGTGGAGACCCAGTACTTC.

The sample holds a few counts of this clone. This rearrangement joins TRBV29-1 to TRBJ2-7; no firm D call. V was shortened by 5 bases and J by 3 bases, with 11 bases between the two germline ends. Germline CDR1 reads SQVTM; CDR2 reads ANQGSEA. CDR3 length: 12 amino acids. The CDR3 nucleotides are TGCAGCGTTTTAGTTACGGGCTACGAGCAGTACTTC. This gives the protein CSVLVTGYEQYF.

This clone appeared a few times. This chain uses TRBV18 with TRBJ2-7, with TRBD2 identical over 13 bases. Germline values: CDR1 KGHSH, CDR2 LQKENI. Germline trimming cut 3 bases from V and 6 bases from J; bases unmatched to any gene: 2. There are 14 residues in the CDR3. This CDR3 is CASSPTSGGSEQYF. The DNA of the CDR3 is TGTGCCAGCTCACCGACTAGCGGGGGGTCCGAGCAGTACTTC.

The chain links TRBV5-1 to TRBJ1-3; D is unresolved. Trimming shortened V by 4 bases and J by 2 bases, and 16 bases separated the two germline ends. This CDR3 region has 16 residues. The germline CDR1 and CDR2 sequences are SGHRS and YFSETQ. The CDR3 DNA reads TGCGCCAGCAGCCCCTGGTCGGGGTTGGCTGGAAACACCATATATTTT. As protein: CASSPWSGLAGNTIYF.

This clone was seen once. The gene calls are TRBV27 and TRBJ2-5; 8 bases are shared with TRBD1. From germline, CDR1 is MNHEY and CDR2 SMNVEV (reference sequence). V lost 2 bases to trimming and J lost 2 bases; unmatched junction nucleotides: 4. This CDR3 is built from 15 residues. The CDR3 sequence is CASSLLGQGQETQYF. The CDR3 DNA is TGTGCCAGCAGTTTACTCGGACAGGGTCAAGAGACCCAGTACTTC.

The J gene is TRBJ1-2, the V gene TRBV18; TRBD1 agrees at 7 bases. Germline V gene data show CDR1 as KGHSH and CDR2 as LQKENI. The CDR3 contains 14 residues. Losses at the gene ends were 5 bases for V and 4 bases for J; bases not matched to a gene: 7. The CDR3 DNA is TGTGCCAGCTCAGAATCAGGGGGACCCTATGGCTACACCTTC. This encodes CASSESGGPYGYTF.

This clone was detected a few times. V usage is TRBV30 and J usage is TRBJ2-3; D is unclear. The CDR3 spans 13 residues. Germline-derived CDR1 and CDR2 are GTSNPN and SVGIG (reference sequence). V lost 0 bases to trimming and J lost 11 bases, with 15 bases between them. The CDR3 DNA follows: TGTGCCTGGAGTGTACGTGGAGTCTCTCGGCAGTATTTT. As protein: CAWSVRGVSRQYF.

The sample holds a few counts of this clone. Within the sample, other DNA sequences also encode this same CDR3. The V call is TRBV5-1, the J call TRBJ2-1, with a weak D call TRBD2 (5 bases). With 4 bases removed from V and 7 bases from J, the gap between germline ends came to 9 bases. Germline V lookup: CDR1 SGHRS, CDR2 YFSETQ. The CDR3 loop spans 12 amino acids. CDR3 coding DNA: TGCGCCAGCAGCCTCGAGGGAAATGAGCAGTTCTTC. Translating gives CASSLEGNEQFF.

This clone was recorded a few times. One end of the junction is discordant with germline, which a read error may explain. The chain uses TRBV7-7 and TRBJ2-5; 8 bases fit TRBD1. Germline V gene data show CDR1 as SSHAT and CDR2 as FNYEAQ (reference sequence). The CDR3 covers 17 residues. Written as DNA, the CDR3 is TGTGCTAGCAGCCGAGGACAGGGAACATATCGCCAAGAGACCCAGTACTTC. Encoded protein: CASSRGQGTYRQETQYF.

The V call is TRBV30, the J call TRBJ1-6; TRBD1 agrees at 8 bases. Unmatched junction bases numbered 6, after V lost 3 bases and J lost 8 bases. Germline lookup yields CDR1 GTSNPN and CDR2 SVGIG (reference sequence). The CDR3 runs 14 residues. The DNA of the CDR3 is TGTGCCTGGAGGGGCCAGGGGGCAGATTCACCCCTCCACTTT. Its translation: CAWRGQGADSPLHF.

The chain recombines TRBV5-1 with TRBJ2-1; 10 bases line up with TRBD2. The germline V gene encodes CDR1 SGHRS and CDR2 YFSETQ. The CDR3 sequence is 14 residues long. J was trimmed by 9 bases and V by 1 base; bases with no gene match: 4. CDR3 sequence reads: CASSLSGRAGEQFF. CDR3 nucleotides: TGCGCCAGCAGCTTGAGCGGGAGGGCCGGTGAGCAGTTCTTC.

Only a few counts were recorded for this clone. The J gene is TRBJ1-1, the V gene TRBV28; 7 bases are a match to TRBD1. Unmatched junction bases numbered 5, after V lost 1 base and J lost 3 bases. Germline V gene sequence: CDR1 MDHEN, CDR2 SYDVKM. CDR3 length: 15 residues. CDR3 in amino acids: CASSLLVQGDTEAFF. The CDR3 DNA reads as TGTGCCAGCAGTTTATTAGTCCAGGGGGACACTGAAGCTTTCTTT.

In this sample, this clone turned up once. J is TRBJ1-1 and V is TRBV7-9; 7 bases agree with TRBD1. J was trimmed by 7 bases and V by 5 bases; bases with no gene match: 10. Germline V gene data show CDR1 as SEHNR and CDR2 as FQNEAQ (reference sequence). The CDR3 is made up of 14 amino acids. The CDR3 spells CASSPPGTASEAFF. CDR3 coding DNA: TGTGCCAGCAGCCCGCCAGGGACAGCTAGTGAAGCTTTCTTT.

Only a few counts were recorded for this clone. The CDR3: CASSSSLAGALDEQFF. The CDR3, as DNA: TGTGCCAGCAGTTCATCTTTGGCGGGAGCGTTGGATGAGCAGTTCTTC. The chain uses TRBV28 and TRBJ2-1; 7 positions match TRBD2. J lost 8 bases, V lost 4 bases, and 14 bases had no gene match. The CDR3 loop spans 16 amino acids. The germline CDR1 and CDR2 sequences are MDHEN and SYDVKM.

This chain links TRBV11-1 with TRBJ2-5; TRBD1 might be the D (6 bases). The germline CDR1 and CDR2 sequences are SGHAT and FQDESV (reference sequence). Trimming removed 4 bases from V and 0 bases from J, with 12 bases in between. The CDR3 loop spans 15 amino acids. As DNA, the CDR3 is TGTGCCAGCAGCTGGACAGCCGCATACCAAGAGACCCAGTACTTC. It codes for CASSWTAAYQETQYF.